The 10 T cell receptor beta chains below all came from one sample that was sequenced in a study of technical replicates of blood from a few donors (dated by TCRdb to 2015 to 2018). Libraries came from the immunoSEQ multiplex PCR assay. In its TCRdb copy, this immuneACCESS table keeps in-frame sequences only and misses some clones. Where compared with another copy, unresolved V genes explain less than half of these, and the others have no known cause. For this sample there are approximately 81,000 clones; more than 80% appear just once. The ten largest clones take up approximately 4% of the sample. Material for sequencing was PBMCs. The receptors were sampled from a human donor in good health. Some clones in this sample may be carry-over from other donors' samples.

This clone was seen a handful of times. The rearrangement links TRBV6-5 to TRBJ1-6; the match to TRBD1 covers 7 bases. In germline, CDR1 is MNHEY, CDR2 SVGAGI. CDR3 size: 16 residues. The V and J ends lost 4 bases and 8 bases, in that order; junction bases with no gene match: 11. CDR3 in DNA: TGTGCCAGCAGTTGGAGAACCGGGACAGTTGATTCACCCCTCCACTTT. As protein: CASSWRTGTVDSPLHF.

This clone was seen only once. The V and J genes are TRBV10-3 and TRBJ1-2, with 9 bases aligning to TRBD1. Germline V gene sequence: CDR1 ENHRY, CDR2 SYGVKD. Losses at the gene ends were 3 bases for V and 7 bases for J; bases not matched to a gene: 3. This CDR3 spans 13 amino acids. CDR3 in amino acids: CAISEVQGAGYTF. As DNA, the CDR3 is TGTGCCATCAGTGAAGTACAGGGGGCTGGCTACACCTTC.

The CDR3 sequence is CASSLGGGRTDTQYF. In nucleotides, the CDR3 is TGTGCCAGCAGCTTGGGGGGCGGACGCACAGATACGCAGTATTTT. The chain uses TRBV5-4 and TRBJ2-3, with D maybe TRBD1 (5 bases). The CDR3 loop spans 15 amino acids. Between the trimmed V and J ends, which lost 0 bases and 1 base, there was a span of 9 bases. Germline V gives CDR1 SGHNT, CDR2 YYREEE (reference sequence). Based on the CDR3 plus reference TRBV5-4 and TRBJ2-3, the full variable domain is ETGVTQSPTHLIKTRGQQVTLRCSSQSGHNTVSWYQQALGQGPQFIFQYYREEENGRGNFPPRFSGLQFPNYSSELNVNALELDDSALYLCASSLGGGRTDTQYFGPGTRLTVL.

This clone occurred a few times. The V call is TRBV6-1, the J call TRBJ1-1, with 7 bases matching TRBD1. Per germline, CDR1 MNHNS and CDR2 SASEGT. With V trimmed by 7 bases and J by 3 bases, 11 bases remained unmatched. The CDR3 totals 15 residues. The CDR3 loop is CASTKRGGQDTEAFF. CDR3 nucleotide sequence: TGTGCCAGCACTAAAAGAGGCGGACAGGACACTGAAGCTTTCTTT.

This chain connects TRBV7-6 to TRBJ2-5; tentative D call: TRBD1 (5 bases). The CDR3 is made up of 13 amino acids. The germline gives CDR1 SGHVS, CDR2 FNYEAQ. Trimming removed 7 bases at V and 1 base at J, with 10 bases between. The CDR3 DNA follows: TGTGCCAGCACCCGGACACTCCAAGAGACCCAGTACTTC. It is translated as CASTRTLQETQYF.

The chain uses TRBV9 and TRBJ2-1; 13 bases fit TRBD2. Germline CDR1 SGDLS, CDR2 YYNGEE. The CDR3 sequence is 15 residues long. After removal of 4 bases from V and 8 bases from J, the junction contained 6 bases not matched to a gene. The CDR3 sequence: CASSPRTSGGYEQFF. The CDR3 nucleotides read TGTGCCAGCAGCCCTCGGACTAGCGGGGGCTATGAGCAGTTCTTC.

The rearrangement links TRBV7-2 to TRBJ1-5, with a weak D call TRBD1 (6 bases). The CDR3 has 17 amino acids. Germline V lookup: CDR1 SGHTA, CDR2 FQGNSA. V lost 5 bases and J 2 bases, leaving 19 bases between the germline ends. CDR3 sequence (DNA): TGTGCCAGCAGCCCGATCGCAGGGGTTAGCGGCAATCAGCCCCAGCATTTT. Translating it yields CASSPIAGVSGNQPQHF.

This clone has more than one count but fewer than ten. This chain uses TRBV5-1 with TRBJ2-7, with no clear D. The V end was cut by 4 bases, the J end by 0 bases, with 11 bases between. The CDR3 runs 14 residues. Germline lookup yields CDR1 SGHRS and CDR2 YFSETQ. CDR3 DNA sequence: TGCGCCAGCAGCCTGTCCGGTAGCTCCTACGAGCAGTACTTC. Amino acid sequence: CASSLSGSSYEQYF.

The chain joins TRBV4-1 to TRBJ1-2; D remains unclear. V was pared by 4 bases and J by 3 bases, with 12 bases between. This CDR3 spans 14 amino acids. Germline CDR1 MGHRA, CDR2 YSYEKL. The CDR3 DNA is TGCGCCAGCAGCCCAACAGTCACTGACTATGGCTACACCTTC. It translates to CASSPTVTDYGYTF.

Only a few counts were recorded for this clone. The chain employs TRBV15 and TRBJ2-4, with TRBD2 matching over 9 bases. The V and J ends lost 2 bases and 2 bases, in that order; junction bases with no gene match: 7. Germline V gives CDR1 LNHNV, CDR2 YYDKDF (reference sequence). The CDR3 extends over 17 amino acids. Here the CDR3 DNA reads TGTGCCACCAGCAGACCGGGACTAGCTTCGTCCAAAAACATTCAGTACTTC. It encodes CATSRPGLASSKNIQYF.